This is a list of T cell receptor beta chains from one sample in a study of spatial heterogeneity in lung cancer. From the 5' RACE reads, TCRdb called clonotypes with MiXCR, one entry per CDR3 protein. The sample contains about 75,000 distinct CDR3 sequences, roughly 15% of which appear only once. This material consisted of PBMCs, taken at surgery. The receptor set was obtained from a male donor with early-stage non-small cell lung cancer. The CDR3 runs from the conserved cysteine through the conserved F or W. Each record gives: J gene, D gene, V gene, clone size, CDR3 DNA, CDR3 protein. The D gene is left open where the match is weak. Only part of the rows carry a size: once, few, many, or a class if the clone is expanded.

J gene: TRBJ2-1; D gene: TRBD2; V gene: TRBV4-2; clone size: few; CDR3 DNA: TGTGCCAGCAGCCAAGGGACTAGCGAGAACAATGAGCAGTTCTTC; CDR3 protein: CASSQGTSENNEQFF
J gene: TRBJ1-2; D gene: -; V gene: TRBV6-5; clone size: -; CDR3 DNA: TGTGCCAGCAGCCGCGAGCGCAGGGAGGGCTACACCTTC; CDR3 protein: CASSRERREGYTF
J gene: TRBJ2-1; D gene: -; V gene: TRBV4-1; clone size: few; CDR3 DNA: TGCGCCAGCAGCCAAGAGGGGTACAATGAGCAGTTCTTC; CDR3 protein: CASSQEGYNEQFF
J gene: TRBJ1-5; D gene: -; V gene: TRBV29-1; clone size: few; CDR3 DNA: TGCAGCGTCTGTAATTATAGCAATCAGCCCCAGCATTTT; CDR3 protein: CSVCNYSNQPQHF
J gene: TRBJ2-7; D gene: -; V gene: TRBV9; clone size: few; CDR3 DNA: TGTGCCAGCAGCCCAAGCCCCGGGACCCCCACCTACGAGCAGTACTTC; CDR3 protein: CASSPSPGTPTYEQYF
J gene: TRBJ1-2; D gene: -; V gene: TRBV27; clone size: many; CDR3 DNA: TGTGCCAGCCAGGGGAATGGCTACACCTTC; CDR3 protein: CASQGNGYTF
J gene: TRBJ2-2; D gene: TRBD1; V gene: TRBV4-1; clone size: -; CDR3 DNA: TGCGCCAGCAGACAGACAGGGGGGCCCTTGAACACCGGGGAGCTGTTTTTT; CDR3 protein: CASRQTGGPLNTGELFF
J gene: TRBJ2-1; D gene: -; V gene: TRBV5-5; clone size: -; CDR3 DNA: TGTGCCAGCAGCTTGATGTTCGGGAATGAGCAGTTCTTC; CDR3 protein: CASSLMFGNEQFF
J gene: TRBJ2-1; D gene: TRBD2; V gene: TRBV20-1; clone size: -; CDR3 DNA: TGCAGTGCTAGATCCCTCCTACTAGCGGGAGCCGATGAGCAGTTCTTC; CDR3 protein: CSARSLLLAGADEQFF
J gene: TRBJ2-2; D gene: TRBD2; V gene: TRBV2; clone size: -; CDR3 DNA: TGTGCCAGATCCGGGACTAGCGCAAACACCGGGGAGCTGTTTTTT; CDR3 protein: CARSGTSANTGELFF
J gene: TRBJ1-1; D gene: -; V gene: TRBV7-2; clone size: -; CDR3 DNA: TGTGCCAGCAGCTTAGCGGTCAGGGGCGCGAACACTGAAGCTTTCTTT; CDR3 protein: CASSLAVRGANTEAFF
J gene: TRBJ2-7; D gene: -; V gene: TRBV6-2/TRBV6-3; clone size: many; CDR3 DNA: TGTGCCAGCAGGGGGACCCTCTACGAGCAGTACTTC; CDR3 protein: CASRGTLYEQYF
J gene: TRBJ2-2; D gene: TRBD2; V gene: TRBV7-2; clone size: -; CDR3 DNA: TGTGCCAGCAGCTTCCCCTCAAGCGGGAGGTACGCCGGGGAGCTGTTTTTT; CDR3 protein: CASSFPSSGRYAGELFF
J gene: TRBJ2-1; D gene: -; V gene: TRBV12-3/TRBV12-4; clone size: few; CDR3 DNA: TGTGCCAGCAGTTTAGCCGCGGAGATTTCCTACAATGAGCAGTTCTTC; CDR3 protein: CASSLAAEISYNEQFF
J gene: TRBJ2-7; D gene: -; V gene: TRBV9; clone size: many; CDR3 DNA: TGTGCCAGCAGCGTGGGCGCGGGTTCCCACGAGCAGTACTTC; CDR3 protein: CASSVGAGSHEQYF
J gene: TRBJ2-1; D gene: TRBD1; V gene: TRBV24-1; clone size: many; CDR3 DNA: TGTGCCACCAGTGACTCGACAGGGGTCGGAGGCAATGAGCAGTTCTTC; CDR3 protein: CATSDSTGVGGNEQFF
J gene: TRBJ2-1; D gene: -; V gene: TRBV7-6; clone size: -; CDR3 DNA: TGTGCCAGCAGCTTAGCCGGGACTGTTAGCTACAATGAGCAGTTCTTC; CDR3 protein: CASSLAGTVSYNEQFF
J gene: TRBJ1-1; D gene: -; V gene: TRBV2; clone size: -; CDR3 DNA: TGTGCCAGCAGGGCGGGAGGGGTACTAACTGAAGCTTTCTTT; CDR3 protein: CASRAGGVLTEAFF
J gene: TRBJ2-5; D gene: TRBD2; V gene: TRBV20-1; clone size: few; CDR3 DNA: TGCAGTGCCCCCCTGGGCGGGAGTATGGAAAAGACCCAGTACTTC; CDR3 protein: CSAPLGGSMEKTQYF
J gene: TRBJ1-1; D gene: -; V gene: TRBV24-1; clone size: few; CDR3 DNA: TGTGCCACCAGTGCCTCCGGGAGCGGGAACACTGAAGCTTTCTTT; CDR3 protein: CATSASGSGNTEAFF
J gene: TRBJ2-7; D gene: TRBD2; V gene: TRBV7-9; clone size: -; CDR3 DNA: TGTGCCAGCAGCCTGGGACTAGCGGGAGACCGGCAGTACTTC; CDR3 protein: CASSLGLAGDRQYF
J gene: TRBJ1-2; D gene: -; V gene: TRBV6-6; clone size: -; CDR3 DNA: TGTGCCAGCAGTCCAGGGGCCCTCTATGGCTACACCTTC; CDR3 protein: CASSPGALYGYTF
J gene: TRBJ2-3; D gene: -; V gene: TRBV12-3/TRBV12-4; clone size: -; CDR3 DNA: TGTGCCAGCAGCGCCGTGTGGGGAGATAGCACAGATACGCAGTATTTT; CDR3 protein: CASSAVWGDSTDTQYF
J gene: TRBJ1-2; D gene: TRBD1; V gene: TRBV29-1; clone size: -; CDR3 DNA: TGCAGCGTTGGTGGGACAGGGAGTTCCTATGGCTACACCTTC; CDR3 protein: CSVGGTGSSYGYTF
J gene: TRBJ2-2; D gene: TRBD2; V gene: TRBV10-3; clone size: many; CDR3 DNA: TGTGCCATCAGGAAGAGCGGGAGCAACACCGGGGAGCTGTTTTTT; CDR3 protein: CAIRKSGSNTGELFF
J gene: TRBJ2-2; D gene: -; V gene: TRBV12-3/TRBV12-4; clone size: -; CDR3 DNA: TGTGCCAGCAACGTGGACAGAAACACCGGGGAGCTGTTTTTT; CDR3 protein: CASNVDRNTGELFF